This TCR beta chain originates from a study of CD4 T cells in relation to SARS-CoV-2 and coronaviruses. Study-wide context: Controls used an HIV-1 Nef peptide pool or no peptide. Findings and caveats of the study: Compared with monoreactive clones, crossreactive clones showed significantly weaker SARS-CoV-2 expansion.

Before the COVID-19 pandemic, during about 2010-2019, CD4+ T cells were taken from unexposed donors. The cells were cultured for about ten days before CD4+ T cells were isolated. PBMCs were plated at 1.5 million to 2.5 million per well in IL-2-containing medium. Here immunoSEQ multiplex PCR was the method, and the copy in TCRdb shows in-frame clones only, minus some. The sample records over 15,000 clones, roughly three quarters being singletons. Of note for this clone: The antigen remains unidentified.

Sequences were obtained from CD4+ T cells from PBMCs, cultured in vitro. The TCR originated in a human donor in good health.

CDR3 DNA: TGCAGCGTACCCGGGGGGGCGGGAGATACGCAGTATTTT. Residues: CSVPGGAGDTQYF. The chain employs TRBV29-1 and TRBJ2-3; 8 bases are a match to TRBD2. V trimming: 6 bases; J trimming: 5 bases; junction bases outside the gene matches: 7. CDR3 length: 13 residues. Per germline, CDR1 SQVTM and CDR2 ANQGSEA.